This T cell receptor beta chain was recorded in a study of control samples from healthy donors and cancer patients. This clone has only a few counts. Trimming cost V 2 bases and J 4 bases, with 15 bases left between them. Germline values: CDR1 SEHNR, CDR2 FQNEAQ (reference sequence). The CDR3 runs to 16 residues. Sequencing was performed with immunoSEQ multiplex PCR; in TCRdb, only in-frame clones are kept and a portion is missing. The table lists approximately 100,000 clones, 75% to 90% of them singletons. The receptor was derived from a young man in good health. Sequencing was performed on blood. The chain joins TRBV7-9 to TRBJ2-1; possible D gene TRBD2, 6 bases. DNA of the CDR3: TGTGCCAGCAGCTTAAGGAGGGGTAGGGTTTACAATGAGCAGTTCTTC. Amino acids: CASSLRRGRVYNEQFF.